This is a list of T cell receptor beta chains from one sample in a study of CD4 T cells in relation to SARS-CoV-2 and coronaviruses. Some clones are missing from TCRdb's copy, which holds only in-frame ones; the method was immunoSEQ multiplex PCR. The profile shows 15,000 to 20,000 clones, over 60% of them singletons. Their specific antigens are unknown. The sequenced sample consisted of CD4+ T cells from PBMCs, cultured in vitro. These receptors all stem from a human donor in good health. Each CDR3 is given without its conserved first and last residue. Expanded clones get a size class; other rows say once, few or many, or leave the size out.

clone size: .
J gene: TRBJ2-5
V gene: TRBV3-1/TRBV3-2
CDR3 protein: ASSWTGREETQY

clone size: .
J gene: TRBJ1-5
V gene: TRBV2
CDR3 protein: ASSRATSSNQPQH

clone size: .
J gene: TRBJ2-1
V gene: TRBV3-1/TRBV3-2
CDR3 protein: ASSGVSVNEQF

clone size: few
J gene: TRBJ1-1
V gene: TRBV24-1
CDR3 protein: ATSSDRGNTEAF

clone size: .
J gene: TRBJ1-1
V gene: TRBV28
CDR3 protein: ASSLFRGFAEAF

clone size: .
J gene: TRBJ2-6
V gene: TRBV5-5
CDR3 protein: ASSLGWRPGANVLT

clone size: few
J gene: TRBJ1-2
V gene: TRBV30
CDR3 protein: AWSATGFYGYT

clone size: .
J gene: TRBJ2-5
V gene: TRBV12-3/TRBV12-4
CDR3 protein: ASGRTGGETQY

clone size: few
J gene: TRBJ1-6
V gene: TRBV10-1
CDR3 protein: ASKQDFNSPLH

clone size: once
J gene: TRBJ2-2
V gene: TRBV19
CDR3 protein: ASSIPRRSAAAGELF

clone size: .
J gene: TRBJ2-1
V gene: TRBV7-9
CDR3 protein: ASSPTVGLGNNEQF

clone size: .
J gene: TRBJ2-1
V gene: TRBV24-1
CDR3 protein: ATSESTGKGYNEQF

clone size: .
J gene: TRBJ1-3
V gene: TRBV7-3
CDR3 protein: ASKSGPTGNTIY

clone size: .
J gene: TRBJ2-1
V gene: TRBV19
CDR3 protein: ASTISGRGGSYNEQF

clone size: .
J gene: TRBJ1-4
V gene: TRBV29-1
CDR3 protein: SVDSGFNEKLF

clone size: few
J gene: TRBJ1-3
V gene: TRBV28
CDR3 protein: ASRGSPPGNTIY

clone size: .
J gene: TRBJ2-7
V gene: TRBV30
CDR3 protein: AWSVPGSSGSSEQY

clone size: once
J gene: TRBJ2-7
V gene: TRBV4-2
CDR3 protein: ASSQSHRDSYEQY

clone size: .
J gene: TRBJ2-1
V gene: TRBV7-3
CDR3 protein: ASSPGMVGYEQF

clone size: .
J gene: TRBJ2-7
V gene: TRBV15
CDR3 protein: ATSRELAVYEQY

clone size: once
J gene: TRBJ1-5
V gene: TRBV28
CDR3 protein: ATTRLRQPQH

clone size: .
J gene: TRBJ1-1
V gene: TRBV30
CDR3 protein: AWRGSRGRGTEAF

clone size: .
J gene: TRBJ2-5
V gene: TRBV18
CDR3 protein: ASSPLAGLQETQY

clone size: .
J gene: TRBJ1-1
V gene: TRBV5-1
CDR3 protein: ASSLDGMNTEAF

clone size: .
J gene: TRBJ2-5
V gene: TRBV5-1
CDR3 protein: ASSLRDGNQETQY

clone size: few
J gene: TRBJ2-6
V gene: TRBV5-6
CDR3 protein: ASSLGQLGGANVLT

clone size: .
J gene: TRBJ2-3
V gene: TRBV13
CDR3 protein: ASSYWTRGDTQY

clone size: .
J gene: TRBJ2-1
V gene: TRBV19
CDR3 protein: ASIRQLSCSRGGF

clone size: .
J gene: TRBJ2-7
V gene: TRBV5-6
CDR3 protein: ASRMGRPAYEQY

clone size: .
J gene: TRBJ2-7
V gene: TRBV18
CDR3 protein: ASSPEISTYEQY

clone size: .
J gene: TRBJ2-5
V gene: TRBV5-1
CDR3 protein: ASSLWRGGEETQY

clone size: .
J gene: TRBJ2-7
V gene: TRBV2
CDR3 protein: ASSQRPSGRQY

clone size: .
J gene: TRBJ1-1
V gene: TRBV6-5
CDR3 protein: ASIGAGRANTEAF

clone size: .
J gene: TRBJ2-7
V gene: TRBV5-4
CDR3 protein: ASSDPGGSGNEQY

clone size: .
J gene: TRBJ2-7
V gene: TRBV5-1
CDR3 protein: ASSLAGAGYEQY

clone size: .
J gene: TRBJ1-1
V gene: TRBV28
CDR3 protein: ASSPSVGATEAF

clone size: .
J gene: TRBJ1-5
V gene: TRBV19
CDR3 protein: ASSPTGGDQPQH